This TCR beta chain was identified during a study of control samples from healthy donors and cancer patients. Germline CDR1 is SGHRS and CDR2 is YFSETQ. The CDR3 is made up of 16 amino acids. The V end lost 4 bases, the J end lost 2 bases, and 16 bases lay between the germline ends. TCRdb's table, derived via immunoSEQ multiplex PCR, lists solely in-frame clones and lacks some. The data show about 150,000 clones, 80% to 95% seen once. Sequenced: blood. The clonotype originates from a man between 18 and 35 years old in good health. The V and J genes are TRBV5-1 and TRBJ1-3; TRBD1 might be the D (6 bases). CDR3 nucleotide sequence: TGCGCCAGCAGCCTCAATAGAGGGGGGCCTGGAAACACCATATATTTT. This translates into CASSLNRGGPGNTIYF.